These T cell receptor beta chains were read from a single sample in a study of OX40 agonist ivuxolimab in advanced cancers. TCRdb's copy holds only in-frame clones and misses some; the assay was immunoSEQ multiplex PCR. The table lists over 85,000 clones, about 90% of them singletons, with over 4.5% in the top ten. This material consisted of CD4+ or CD8+ T cells sorted from blood, taken in a trial of the OX40 agonist ivuxolimab. These receptors originate from an adult with an advanced solid tumor such as melanoma, head and neck, liver or kidney cancer. Each CDR3 is given with its conserved first and last residue. A D gene is named only where the DNA matches it firmly. Some rows have no size entry. The others give once, few or many, or a class for an expanded clone.

D,size,V,J,DNA,CDR3
.,.,TRBV16,TRBJ1-5,TGTGCCAGCAGCCAAGGGGGCACACAGCCCCAGCATTTT,CASSQGGTQPQHF
.,.,TRBV5-1,TRBJ2-5,TGCGCCAGCAGCTTGGCAGTTGCAGAGACCCAGTACTTC,CASSLAVAETQYF
.,.,TRBV13,TRBJ1-1,TGTGCCAGCAGCCCTCCGAGGGGACACACTGAAGCTTTCTTT,CASSPPRGHTEAFF
.,.,TRBV11-3,TRBJ2-7,TGTGCCAGCAGCCAGGGTGCCTACGAGCAGTACTTC,CASSQGAYEQYF
TRBD2,.,TRBV10-3,TRBJ2-3,TGTGCCATCAGTGCCGGGGTAGCGGGAGGTGGGGCAGATACGCAGTATTTT,CAISAGVAGGGADTQYF
.,.,TRBV7-2,TRBJ1-1,TGTGCCAGCAGCTTACTACCAGGGATTCGACCCCCTGAAGCTTTCTTT,CASSLLPGIRPPEAFF
TRBD2,.,TRBV10-2,TRBJ2-1,TGCGCCAGCAGATTAGCGGGAGGGCGGACCGGACTGGCTGAGCAGTTCTTC,CASRLAGGRTGLAEQFF
.,.,TRBV28,TRBJ2-7,TGTGCCAGCAGTTCCTCCTACGAGCAGTACTTC,CASSSSYEQYF
TRBD1,few,TRBV30,TRBJ1-2,TGTGCCTGGAGGGAACAGGGGTGGCGTGGCTACACCTTC,CAWREQGWRGYTF
.,.,TRBV6-5,TRBJ2-7,TGTGCCAGCAGTTACTCGGTGACAGGTTCCTACGAGCAGTACTTC,CASSYSVTGSYEQYF
.,.,TRBV6-5,TRBJ2-2,TGTGCCAGCAGTATCCCCACCGGGGAGCTGTTTTTT,CASSIPTGELFF
TRBD2,.,TRBV25-1,TRBJ2-2,TGTGCCAGCAGTGAGTGGGCTAGCGGAAACACCGGGGAGCTGTTTTTT,CASSEWASGNTGELFF
.,.,TRBV6-4,TRBJ2-2,TGTGCCAGCAGTGACTCTTCTCGCAGGGGCCCGAACACCGGGGAGCTGTTTTTT,CASSDSSRRGPNTGELFF
.,few,TRBV11-1,TRBJ1-6,TGTGCCAGCTCGGCAGGGCGGAATTCACCCCTCCACTTT,CASSAGRNSPLHF
TRBD1,.,TRBV6-1,TRBJ2-7,TGTGCCAGCACTTGGACAGGGGGTACTTACGAGCAGTACTTC,CASTWTGGTYEQYF
.,.,TRBV7-9,TRBJ1-3,TGTGCCAGCAGCTTAGTCGGAGGAGGCAGGGCGAACACCATATATTTT,CASSLVGGGRANTIYF
TRBD1,.,TRBV7-8,TRBJ1-4,TGTGCCAGCAGGAGAGAAGGGGGCCATAATGAAAAACTGTTTTTT,CASRREGGHNEKLFF
.,.,TRBV19,TRBJ1-1,TGTGCCAGTAGCGAACAGGGTAGGAGGGGCACTGAAGCTTTCTTT,CASSEQGRRGTEAFF
.,once,TRBV6-5,TRBJ1-1,TGTGCCAGCAGTTACTCAGGACAGTTAAACACTGAAGCTTTCTTT,CASSYSGQLNTEAFF
TRBD1,.,TRBV18,TRBJ1-1,TGTGCCAGCTCACCGGGACAGGGAGGGACTGAAGCTTTCTTT,CASSPGQGGTEAFF
.,.,TRBV2,TRBJ2-7,TGTGCCAGCAGTGCAGGGACTCATTCCTACGAGCAGTACTTC,CASSAGTHSYEQYF
.,.,TRBV11-1,TRBJ1-3,TGTGCCAGCAGCTCACAGGCGCCCGGAAACACCATATATTTT,CASSSQAPGNTIYF
.,.,TRBV19,TRBJ1-2,TGTGCCAGTAGTCGGGCGTATGTTAACTATGGCTACACCTTC,CASSRAYVNYGYTF
.,.,TRBV7-3,TRBJ2-1,TGTGCCAGCAGCTTGGGCTCCTACAATGAGCAGTTCTTC,CASSLGSYNEQFF
TRBD1,.,TRBV30,TRBJ1-4,TGTGCCTGGAGTGTTGTACAGGGGGCGCGTGAAAAACTGTTTTTT,CAWSVVQGAREKLFF
.,.,TRBV7-6,TRBJ1-4,TGTGCCAGCAGCTCATACGGGAGGCCACTTGATGAAAAACTGTTTTTT,CASSSYGRPLDEKLFF
.,.,TRBV30,TRBJ2-1,TGTGCCTGGGGGCGGGACAGCAATGAGCAGTTCTTC,CAWGRDSNEQFF
.,medium-sized,TRBV7-9,TRBJ2-5,TGTGCCAGCACCGGGGACCGCGAACAAGAGACCCAGTACTTC,CASTGDREQETQYF
TRBD2,once,TRBV2,TRBJ2-1,TGTGCCAGCAGCCTAAGGTGGGGGCCTAGCGGGGCCCCTTTGTTCTTC,CASSLRWGPSGAPLFF
.,.,TRBV11-3,TRBJ1-1,TGTGCCAGCAGCTTACCAGGGAGGGGTGAAGCTTTCTTT,CASSLPGRGEAFF
TRBD1,.,TRBV4-2,TRBJ2-1,TGTGCCAGCAGTAAGAAGGGACAGAGCTCCTACAATGAGCAGTTCTTC,CASSKKGQSSYNEQFF